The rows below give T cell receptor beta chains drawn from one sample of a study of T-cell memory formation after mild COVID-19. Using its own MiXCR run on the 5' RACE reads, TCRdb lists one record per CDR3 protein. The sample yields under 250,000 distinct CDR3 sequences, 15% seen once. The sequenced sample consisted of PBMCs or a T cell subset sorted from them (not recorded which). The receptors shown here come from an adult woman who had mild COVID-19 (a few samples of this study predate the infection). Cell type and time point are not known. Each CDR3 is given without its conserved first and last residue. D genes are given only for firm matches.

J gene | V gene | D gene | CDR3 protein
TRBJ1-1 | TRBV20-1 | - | SASSGGHTEAF
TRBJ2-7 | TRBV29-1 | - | SVGRGRGAEQY
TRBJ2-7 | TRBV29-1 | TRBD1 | SVARGPYEQY
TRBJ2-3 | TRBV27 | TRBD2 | ASSLFLAGASDTQY
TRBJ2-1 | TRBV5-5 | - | ASSSLAATYNEQF
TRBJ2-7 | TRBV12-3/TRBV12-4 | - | ASSIRLPNSYEQY
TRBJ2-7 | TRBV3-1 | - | ASSHLGNEQY
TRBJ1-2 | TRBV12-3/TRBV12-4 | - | ASSPREAGYT
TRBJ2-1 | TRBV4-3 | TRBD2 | ASSQDNPTSGIYNEQF
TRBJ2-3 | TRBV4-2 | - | ASSQASASTDTQY
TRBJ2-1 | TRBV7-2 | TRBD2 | ASSLGLAGSRPYNEQF
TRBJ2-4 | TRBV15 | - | ATSTDLGGRIQY
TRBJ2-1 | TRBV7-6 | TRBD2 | ASSRSGGGYNEQF
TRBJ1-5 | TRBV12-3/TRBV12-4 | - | ASSFGQHSNQPQH
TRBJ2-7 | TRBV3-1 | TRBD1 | ASSQEDRANPEQY
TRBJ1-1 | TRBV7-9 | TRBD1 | ASSRQGGNTEAF
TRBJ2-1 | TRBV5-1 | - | ASSLRGGHEQF
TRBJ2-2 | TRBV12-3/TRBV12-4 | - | ASSTSGAAGELF
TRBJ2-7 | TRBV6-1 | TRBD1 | ASSPGQGFEQY
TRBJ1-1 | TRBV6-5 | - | ASSQTVHPPDTEAF
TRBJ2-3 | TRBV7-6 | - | ASSLAPGSTDTQY
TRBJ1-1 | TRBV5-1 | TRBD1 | ASSSDGQGGSEAF
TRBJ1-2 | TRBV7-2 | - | ASSLAEPGLTYGYT
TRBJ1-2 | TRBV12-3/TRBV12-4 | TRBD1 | ASRTTDRGQGYT
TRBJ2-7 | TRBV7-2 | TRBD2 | ASSLDGRVYEQY
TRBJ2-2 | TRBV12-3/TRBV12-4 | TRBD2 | ASSFNLGTSGNTGELF
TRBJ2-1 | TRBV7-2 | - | ASSLLGGGNEQF
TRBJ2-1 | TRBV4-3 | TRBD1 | ASSQAGGQGLSGNEQF
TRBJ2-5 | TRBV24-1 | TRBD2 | ATSDPIGSGRAETQY
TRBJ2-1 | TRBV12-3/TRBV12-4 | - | ASSLPQGVEGGDEQF
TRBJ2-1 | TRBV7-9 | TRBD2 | ASSSLAGLNEQF
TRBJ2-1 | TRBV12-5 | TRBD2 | ASGLVLAGGRYNEQF
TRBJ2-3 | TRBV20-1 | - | SAGDLDTQY
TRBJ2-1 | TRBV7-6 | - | ASSLDAGFYEQF
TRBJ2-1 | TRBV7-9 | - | ASSLAFGPYNEQF
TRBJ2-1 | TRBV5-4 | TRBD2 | ASSPTSGSGDEQF
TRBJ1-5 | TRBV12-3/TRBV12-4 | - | ASSLRGGGSNQPQH
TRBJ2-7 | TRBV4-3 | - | ASSRGIGSYEQY
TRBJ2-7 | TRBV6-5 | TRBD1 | ASSYGDTGTGGYEQY
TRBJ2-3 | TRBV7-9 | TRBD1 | ASSSNPGQTTDTQY
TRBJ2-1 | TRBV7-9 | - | ASSLIPQAAYNEQF
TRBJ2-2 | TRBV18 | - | ASSPLHVLGIILGELF
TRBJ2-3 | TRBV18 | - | ASSPRRGARSDTQY
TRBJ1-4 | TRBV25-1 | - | ASSEQGRGFANEKLF
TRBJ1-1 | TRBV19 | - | ASSNRDTEAF
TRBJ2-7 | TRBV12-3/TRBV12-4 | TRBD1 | ASSFDRDYEQY
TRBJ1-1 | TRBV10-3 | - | AIQREWGTEAF
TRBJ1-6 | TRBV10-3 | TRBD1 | AISESIQGRTGNSPLH
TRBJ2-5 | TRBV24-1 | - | ASQKGEWETQY
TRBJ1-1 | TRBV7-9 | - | ASRLVVRNRANTEAF